This paragraph reports one TCR beta chain. Its matching antigen is unknown. PCR used 60 Vbeta primers and 13 Jbeta primers. In the authors' workflow: The authors later counted 65 million to 80 million unique TCR beta chains, some 12 million of them shared. The assay was immunoSEQ multiplex PCR, and TCRdb's table has in-frame clones only and misses some. The V and J calls and clone size were taken over from that table, and D and trimming were inferred from the DNA. The data contain 90,000 or so clones, over 65% of them singletons. Donors counted as nominally healthy when sampled, yet unrecorded immune exposures were likely. The sample comes from a study of cytomegalovirus exposure and HLA in healthy donors. Points from the study as a whole: On later analysis, the bulk of CMV-associated TCR beta chains appeared to be HLA-restricted. Most subjects had HLA-A and HLA-B alleles reportedly predicted accurately by TCR beta sequences.

Per germline, CDR1 MDHEN and CDR2 SYDVKM. The trim removed 5 bases at V and 1 base at J, leaving 10 bases unmatched. The CDR3 covers 16 residues. This TCR derives from a woman younger than 30 in good health and CMV-seropositive. Material for sequencing was PBMCs. This chain uses TRBV28 with TRBJ1-2, with 7 bases lining up with TRBD1. The chain's CDR3 is CASSRDRAKGNYGYTF. DNA of the CDR3: TGTGCCAGCAGTCGCGACAGGGCTAAGGGTAACTATGGCTACACCTTC.